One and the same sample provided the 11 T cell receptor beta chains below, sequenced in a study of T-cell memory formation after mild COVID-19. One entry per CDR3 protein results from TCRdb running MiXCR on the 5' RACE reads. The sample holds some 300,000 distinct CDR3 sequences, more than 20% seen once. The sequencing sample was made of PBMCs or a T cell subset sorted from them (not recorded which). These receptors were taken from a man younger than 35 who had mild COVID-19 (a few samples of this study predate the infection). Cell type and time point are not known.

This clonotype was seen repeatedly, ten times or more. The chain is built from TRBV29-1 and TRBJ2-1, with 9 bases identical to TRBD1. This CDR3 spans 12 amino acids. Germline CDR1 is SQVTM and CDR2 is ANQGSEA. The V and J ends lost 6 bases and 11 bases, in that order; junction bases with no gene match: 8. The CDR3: CSVHTGGPQQFF. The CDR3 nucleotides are TGCAGCGTACACACAGGGGGCCCCCAGCAGTTCTTC.

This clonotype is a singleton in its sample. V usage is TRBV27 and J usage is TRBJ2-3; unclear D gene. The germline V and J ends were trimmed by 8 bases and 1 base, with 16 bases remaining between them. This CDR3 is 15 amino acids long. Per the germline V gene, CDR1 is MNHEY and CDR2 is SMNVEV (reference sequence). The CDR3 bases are TGTGCCAGCGGATTAGCAGGAATCCGCACAGATACGCAGTATTTT. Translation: CASGLAGIRTDTQYF.

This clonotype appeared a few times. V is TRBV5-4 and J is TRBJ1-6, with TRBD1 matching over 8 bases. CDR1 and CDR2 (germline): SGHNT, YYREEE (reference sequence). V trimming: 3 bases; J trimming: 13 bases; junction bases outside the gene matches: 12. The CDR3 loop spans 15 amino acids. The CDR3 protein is CASSSPGQEGRPLHF. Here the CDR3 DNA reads TGTGCCAGCAGCTCGCCGGGACAGGAGGGTAGGCCCCTCCACTTT.

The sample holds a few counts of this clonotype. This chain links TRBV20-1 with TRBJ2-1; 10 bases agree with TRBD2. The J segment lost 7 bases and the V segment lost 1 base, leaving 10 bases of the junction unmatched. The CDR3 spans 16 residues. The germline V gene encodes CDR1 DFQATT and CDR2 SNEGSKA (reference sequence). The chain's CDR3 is CSARGLAGAFGNEQFF. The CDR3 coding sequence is TGCAGTGCTAGAGGGCTAGCGGGGGCGTTTGGAAATGAGCAGTTCTTC.

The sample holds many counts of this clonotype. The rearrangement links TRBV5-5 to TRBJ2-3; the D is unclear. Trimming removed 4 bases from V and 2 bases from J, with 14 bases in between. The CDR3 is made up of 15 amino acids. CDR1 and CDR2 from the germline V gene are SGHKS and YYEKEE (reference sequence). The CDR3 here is CASSVGAADTDTQYF. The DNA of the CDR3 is TGTGCCAGCAGCGTGGGCGCGGCTGACACAGATACGCAGTATTTT.

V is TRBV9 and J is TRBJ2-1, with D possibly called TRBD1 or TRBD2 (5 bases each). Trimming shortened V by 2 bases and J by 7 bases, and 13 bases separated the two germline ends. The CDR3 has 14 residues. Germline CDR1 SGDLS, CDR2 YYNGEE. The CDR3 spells CASSVGPSWNEQFF. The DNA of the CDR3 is TGTGCCAGCAGCGTGGGACCCAGCTGGAATGAGCAGTTCTTC.

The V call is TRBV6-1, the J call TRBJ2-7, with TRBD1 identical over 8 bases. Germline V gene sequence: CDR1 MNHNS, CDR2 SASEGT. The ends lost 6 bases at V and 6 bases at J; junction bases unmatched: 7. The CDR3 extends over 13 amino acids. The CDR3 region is CASRISGGGEQYV. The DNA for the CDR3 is TGTGCCAGCAGGATCTCAGGGGGCGGCGAGCAGTACGTC.

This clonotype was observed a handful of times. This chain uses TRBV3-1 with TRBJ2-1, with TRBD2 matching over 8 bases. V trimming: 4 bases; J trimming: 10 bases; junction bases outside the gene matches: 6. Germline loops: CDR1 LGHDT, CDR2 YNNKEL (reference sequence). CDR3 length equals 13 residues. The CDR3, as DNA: TGTGCCAGCAGCCTGACTAGCGTCGGGGAGCAGTTCTTC. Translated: CASSLTSVGEQFF.

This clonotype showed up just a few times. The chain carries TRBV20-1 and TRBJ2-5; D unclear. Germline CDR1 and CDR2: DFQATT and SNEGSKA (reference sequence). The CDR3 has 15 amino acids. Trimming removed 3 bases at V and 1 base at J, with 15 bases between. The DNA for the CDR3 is TGCAGTGCTAGTTTGATCCTGCCGTTCCAAGAGACCCAGTACTTC. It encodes CSASLILPFQETQYF.

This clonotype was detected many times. CDR3 in DNA: TGCGCCAGCATGCGGGGGGCGATGACTGAAGCTTTCTTT. It specifies CASMRGAMTEAFF. The V gene is TRBV5-1, the J gene TRBJ1-1, with D possibly being TRBD1 (6 bases). Between the trimmed V and J ends, which lost 6 bases and 5 bases, there was a span of 14 bases. Germline values: CDR1 SGHRS, CDR2 YFSETQ. This CDR3 region has 13 residues.

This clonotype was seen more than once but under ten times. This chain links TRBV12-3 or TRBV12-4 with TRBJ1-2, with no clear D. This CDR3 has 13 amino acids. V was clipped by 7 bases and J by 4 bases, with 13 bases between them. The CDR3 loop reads CASTPGMGYGYTF. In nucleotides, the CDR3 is TGTGCCAGCACTCCAGGAATGGGCTATGGCTACACCTTC.